The T cell receptor (beta chain) under discussion was sequenced for a study of response to subunit inactivated influenza vaccine. Study-level points and caveats: Few new T cells, the authors suggested, are recruited by each seasonal influenza vaccination.

In regard to this clonotype: The antigen is unknown.

Trimming removed 2 bases from V and 0 bases from J, with 12 bases in between. Germline CDR1 and CDR2: MNHEY and SVGEGT. This CDR3 has 16 amino acids. MiXCR, applied by TCRdb to the RT-PCR reads, yields one record per CDR3 protein. The sample yields 250,000 to 350,000 distinct CDR3 sequences, 20% to 25% seen once. The gene calls are TRBV6-2 or TRBV6-3 and TRBJ2-3; D uncertain. The sequence was obtained from a man between 50 and 69 years old who received an inactivated influenza vaccine. Sample: PBMCs from blood, taken 21 months after vaccination. CDR3: CASSYEYLPSTDTQYF. As DNA, the CDR3 is TGTGCCAGCAGTTACGAATACCTTCCAAGCACAGATACGCAGTATTTT.